Listed here are 5 T cell receptor beta chains from one sample, sequenced in a study of blood T cell repertoires in COVID-19. The protocol was immunoSEQ multiplex PCR, while the TCRdb copy is restricted to in-frame clones and leaves out a portion. The sample lists approximately 150,000 clones, about 85% occurring once. Source material: peripheral blood. These receptor sequences come from a man aged 40-50 years with acute or convalescent COVID-19.

This clone was counted only a few times. This chain links TRBV5-1 with TRBJ1-1, with D possibly being TRBD1 (5 bases). The CDR3 consists of 17 residues. Germline V gives CDR1 SGHRS, CDR2 YFSETQ. Trimming pared 3 bases from V and 5 bases from J, leaving 23 bases between. CDR3 sequence reads: CASSSVGGPIPRTEAFF. The CDR3 DNA reads as TGCGCCAGCAGCTCCGTCGGGGGACCGATCCCCAGAACTGAAGCTTTCTTT.

Many counts were recorded for this clone. The rearrangement links TRBV14 to TRBJ2-7; D is unresolved. The CDR3 is 12 residues long. V was shortened by 4 bases and J by 3 bases, with 7 bases between the two germline ends. CDR1 SGHDN and CDR2 FVKESK come from the germline V gene. The CDR3 protein is CASSRDIYEQYF. The CDR3 nucleotides are TGTGCCAGCAGCCGAGACATCTACGAGCAGTACTTC.

The chain is built from TRBV5-4 and TRBJ2-5; D gene uncertain. The ends were cut back, 1 base at V and 3 bases at J, with 7 bases in the middle. The CDR3 runs to 13 residues. The germline V gene has CDR1 SGHNT and CDR2 YYREEE (reference sequence). The CDR3 bases are TGTGCCAGCAGCTTGACAGTAGAAGAGACCCAGTACTTC. Its protein product is CASSLTVEETQYF.

This clone was found once. The CDR3 here is CAWSASPGAYEQYF. The CDR3 DNA follows: TGTGCCTGGAGTGCAAGCCCCGGAGCCTACGAGCAGTACTTC. This rearrangement joins TRBV30 to TRBJ2-7; no definite D call. This CDR3 region has 14 residues. Germline CDR1 reads GTSNPN; CDR2 reads SVGIG (reference sequence). V shed 1 base and J shed 2 bases, with 12 bases lying between them.

There are a few counts of this clone. The V and J genes are TRBV9 and TRBJ2-7, with D perhaps matching TRBD2 (5 bases). CDR1 SGDLS and CDR2 YYNGEE come from the germline V gene. This CDR3 region has 15 residues. The V gene lost 0 bases and the J gene lost 0 bases, with 10 bases spanning the gap. CDR3: CASSVETGSSYEQYF. The DNA for the CDR3 is TGTGCCAGCAGCGTAGAGACGGGGAGCTCCTACGAGCAGTACTTC.